One sample yielded the 24 T cell receptor beta chains listed below, sequenced in a study of blood T cell repertoires in COVID-19. Generated by immunoSEQ multiplex PCR, the TCRdb table keeps only in-frame clones and is missing some. The sample lists some 290,000 clones; over 85% were seen once. Sequences were obtained from peripheral blood. The receptors were gathered from a woman in her 30s with COVID-19, enrolled during active disease.

The J gene is TRBJ2-7, the V gene TRBV6-2 or TRBV6-3; D is unclear. CDR3 size: 15 residues. In germline, CDR1 is MNHEY, CDR2 SVGEGT. V was trimmed by 1 base and J by 3 bases, leaving 13 bases between them. The CDR3 DNA reads as TGTGCCAGCAGTTACTTGGCAGGTATTGGCTACGAGCAGTACTTC. Translating it yields CASSYLAGIGYEQYF.

The chain couples TRBV11-2 to TRBJ2-1; TRBD2 aligns across 8 bases. The germline V gene has CDR1 SGHAT and CDR2 FQNNGV. Trimming cost V 1 base and J 2 bases; bases outside gene matches: 4. The CDR3 spans 16 residues. CDR3 sequence reads: CASSLGLASPYNEQFF. The CDR3 DNA reads TGTGCCAGCAGCTTAGGACTAGCGAGTCCCTACAATGAGCAGTTCTTC.

This sequence joins TRBV6-5 and TRBJ2-5, with D possibly matching TRBD1 (6 bases). V was cut by 1 base and J by 4 bases, with 10 bases left in between. The CDR3 spans 14 residues. Germline V gene data show CDR1 as MNHEY and CDR2 as SVGAGI. The CDR3 is CASSYWDNPETQYF. For the CDR3, the DNA is TGTGCCAGCAGTTACTGGGACAACCCAGAGACCCAGTACTTC.

About this clone itself: A much larger clone lies a single base off, so this may be a read error. This sequence joins TRBV27 and TRBJ1-1, with 7 bases fitting TRBD1. The CDR3 consists of 13 residues. Trimming cost V 5 bases and J 1 base; bases outside gene matches: 1. Germline loops: CDR1 MNHEY, CDR2 SMNVEV (reference sequence). The chain's CDR3 is CASSRTGNTEAFF. CDR3 nucleotide sequence: TGTGCCAGCAGTCGGACAGGGAACACTGAAGCTTTCTTT.

The rearrangement links TRBV18 to TRBJ2-7, with 9 positions matching TRBD1. Germline trimming cut 3 bases from V and 2 bases from J; bases unmatched to any gene: 5. The CDR3 has 15 residues. Germline V lookup: CDR1 KGHSH, CDR2 LQKENI. CDR3 in DNA: TGTGCCAGCTCACCTTTCCGGGACAGGGCCTACGAGCAGTACTTC. Its translation: CASSPFRDRAYEQYF.

In regard to this clone: The same CDR3 arises from other DNA sequences in this sample as well. The gene calls are TRBV27 and TRBJ1-5; TRBD1 is a possible D gene (5 bases). Trimming removed 2 bases from V and 3 bases from J, with 8 bases in between. Germline V gene data show CDR1 as MNHEY and CDR2 as SMNVEV (reference sequence). The CDR3 extends over 14 amino acids. Here the CDR3 DNA reads TGTGCCAGCAGTTTAGGGGGGTTCAATCAGCCCCAGCATTTT. Translation gives CASSLGGFNQPQHF.

This clone was counted only a few times. The gene calls are TRBV12-5 and TRBJ1-1; 10 nucleotides line up with TRBD1. With V trimmed by 6 bases and J by 5 bases, 6 bases remained unmatched. Germline assignment: CDR1 LGHNT and CDR2 FRNRAP. The CDR3 runs to 14 residues. In DNA, the CDR3 is TGTGCTAGTGGAACGACAGGGGGCAGAACTGAAGCTTTCTTT. This translates into CASGTTGGRTEAFF.

J is TRBJ2-7 and V is TRBV30, with a possible D match to TRBD2 (5 bases). CDR3 length: 14 amino acids. Germline V lookup: CDR1 GTSNPN, CDR2 SVGIG (reference sequence). Trimming left V 3 bases short and J 1 base short, with 13 bases between. Here the CDR3 DNA reads TGTGCCTGGAGCGAGGGATCCCCTTCCTACGAGCAGTACTTC. Protein product: CAWSEGSPSYEQYF.

The rearrangement uses TRBV9 and TRBJ1-2, with a weak D call TRBD1 (6 bases). Germline V gene sequence: CDR1 SGDLS, CDR2 YYNGEE. The length of the CDR3 is 12 residues. V lost 0 bases to trimming and J lost 10 bases, with 10 bases between them. This CDR3 is CASSVGWGHYTF. Here the CDR3 DNA reads TGTGCCAGCAGCGTAGGTTGGGGGCACTACACCTTC. Filled out from reference TRBV9 and TRBJ1-2, the complete variable domain reads DSGVTQTPKHLITATGQRVTLRCSPRSGDLSVYWYQQSLDQGLQFLIQYYNGEERAKGNILERFSAQQFPDLHSELNLSSLELGDSALYFCASSVGWGHYTFGSGTRLTVV.

In nucleotides, the CDR3 is TGTGCAAGTCGCTTCTTAGGGGGAGCGGATCAGCCCCAGCATTTT. This codes for CASRFLGGADQPQHF. The chain employs TRBV12-2 and TRBJ1-5; TRBD1 was called by the table and not checked on the DNA. TRBV12-2 is a pseudogene segment. There are 15 residues in the CDR3.

This chain joins TRBV23-1 and TRBJ1-1; D not resolved. TRBV23-1 carries the ORF label, with uncertain function. The V end lost 7 bases, the J end lost 1 base, and 10 bases lay between the germline ends. The CDR3 spans 13 residues. The CDR3 sequence: CASTLTGNTEAFF. In DNA form, the CDR3 reads TGCGCCAGCACCTTGACGGGGAACACTGAAGCTTTCTTT.

The CDR3 coding sequence is TGTGCCAGCAGTCGGGACAGGGGCCGCGAGGGTGGCTACACCTTC. Its translation is CASSRDRGREGGYTF. This sequence joins TRBV6-5 and TRBJ1-2, with 10 bases fitting TRBD1. CDR1 MNHEY and CDR2 SVGAGI come from the germline V gene. This CDR3 is built from 15 residues. V shed 5 bases and J 7 bases; nucleotides not matched to a gene: 10.

The chain uses TRBV19 and TRBJ1-5; no definite D call. V lost 10 bases and J 2 bases, leaving 21 bases between the germline ends. Germline V gene lookup returns CDR1 LNHDA and CDR2 SQIVND (reference sequence). The CDR3 loop spans 16 amino acids. CDR3 sequence: CATSKPLNRGNQPQHF. The CDR3 DNA follows: TGTGCCACGTCGAAGCCCCTCAACAGAGGCAATCAGCCCCAGCATTTT.

The rearrangement joins TRBV18 to TRBJ2-7, with TRBD1 identical over 9 bases. CDR3 size: 15 residues. Looked up from germline, CDR1 is KGHSH and CDR2 is LQKENI. V shed 0 bases and J 5 bases; nucleotides not matched to a gene: 5. CDR3 region: CASSPPFGDRDEQYF. The CDR3 DNA reads as TGTGCCAGCTCACCACCTTTCGGGGACAGGGACGAGCAGTACTTC. Using reference TRBV18 and TRBJ2-7 for the parts outside the CDR3, the full variable domain is NAGVMQNPRHLVRRRGQEARLRCSPMKGHSHVYWYRQLPEEGLKFMVYLQKENIIDESGMPKERFSAEFPKEGPSILRIQQVVRGDSAAYFCASSPPFGDRDEQYFGPGTRLTVT.

The chain couples TRBV9 to TRBJ2-3; D gene unclear. Per the germline V gene, CDR1 is SGDLS and CDR2 is YYNGEE. The CDR3 is made up of 14 amino acids. V was clipped by 0 bases and J by 2 bases, with 7 bases between them. CDR3 amino acids: CASSVATNTDTQYF. The CDR3 DNA follows: TGTGCCAGCAGCGTAGCTACGAACACAGATACGCAGTATTTT. Full variable domain (remainder filled in from reference TRBV9 and TRBJ2-3): DSGVTQTPKHLITATGQRVTLRCSPRSGDLSVYWYQQSLDQGLQFLIQYYNGEERAKGNILERFSAQQFPDLHSELNLSSLELGDSALYFCASSVATNTDTQYFGPGTRLTVL.

The chain uses TRBV9 and TRBJ1-5; perhaps TRBD1 as D (6 bases). Germline V lookup: CDR1 SGDLS, CDR2 YYNGEE. V lost 0 bases and J lost 2, with 12 bases in between. The CDR3 loop spans 16 amino acids. CDR3 sequence reads: CASSVGGTPCNQPQHF. In DNA form, the CDR3 reads TGTGCCAGCAGCGTAGGGGGGACACCTTGCAATCAGCCCCAGCATTTT.

The rearrangement uses TRBV6-6 and TRBJ1-1; weak D call: TRBD1 (5 bases). This CDR3 is 15 amino acids long. Trimming cost V 9 bases and J 6 bases, with 23 bases left between them. Germline V gene data show CDR1 as MNHNY and CDR2 as SVGAGI (reference sequence). CDR3 DNA: TGTGCCAGTCGATCAGGGTACGGGGGTGGTGCTGAAGCTTTCTTT. Protein product: CASRSGYGGGAEAFF.

The chain combines TRBV14 with TRBJ2-1; possibly TRBD1 for D (5 bases). The V gene's germline CDR1 is SGHDN and CDR2 FVKESK. V was shortened by 4 bases and J by 5 bases, with 21 bases between the two germline ends. The CDR3 runs 17 residues. The CDR3 spells CASSPITMGPFDNEQFF. The CDR3, as DNA: TGTGCCAGCAGCCCCATAACAATGGGGCCTTTCGACAATGAGCAGTTCTTC.

In the case of this clone: Germline is not matched at one junction end, which may reflect a read error. The V gene is TRBV11-2, the J gene TRBJ1-2; D is perhaps TRBD1 (6 bases). The CDR3 sequence is 14 residues long. CDR1 and CDR2 (germline): SGHAT, FQNNGV. CDR3 sequence (DNA): TGTGCCAGCAGCCAAGCCAGGACAGTTACGAAATTTGCATTC. This translates into CASSQARTVTKFAF.

The chain couples TRBV5-1 to TRBJ2-3; TRBD1 is a possible D gene (6 bases). This CDR3 is 15 amino acids long. V lost 7 bases and J lost 1, with 16 bases in between. CDR1 is SGHRS, CDR2 YFSETQ, per germline. The CDR3 DNA reads as TGCGCCAGCGAGTCCGGGGCAGGGGGCACAGATACGCAGTATTTT. Translation gives CASESGAGGTDTQYF.

The chain couples TRBV19 to TRBJ2-6; D gene uncertain. Between the trimmed V and J ends, which lost 5 bases and 0 bases, there was a span of 17 bases. Germline CDR1 and CDR2: LNHDA and SQIVND (reference sequence). CDR3 length: 18 amino acids. CDR3 DNA: TGTGCCAGTAGTTTCAAAGCCACCCCTATCTCTGGGGCCAACGTCCTGACTTTC. This translates into CASSFKATPISGANVLTF.

The chain uses TRBV4-1 and TRBJ1-5; D remains unclear. Trimming pared 1 base from V and 5 bases from J, leaving 15 bases between. Per germline, CDR1 MGHRA and CDR2 YSYEKL. This CDR3 contains 16 residues. CDR3 DNA: TGCGCCAGCAGCCAAGCCGCCCCTAGAGTCGATCAGCCCCAGCATTTT. This gives the protein CASSQAAPRVDQPQHF.

The chain is built from TRBV19 and TRBJ1-1; TRBD1 agrees at 8 bases. The CDR3 loop spans 12 amino acids. V lost 8 bases, J lost 4 bases, and 3 bases stayed unmatched. The germline V gene has CDR1 LNHDA and CDR2 SQIVND (reference sequence). The CDR3, as DNA: TGTGCCAGTGCGACAGGGGTCACTGAAGCTTTCTTT. Translating gives CASATGVTEAFF.

V gene TRBV30 combines with J gene TRBJ2-5, with D unresolved. Between the trimmed V and J ends, which lost 2 bases and 0 bases, there was a span of 16 bases. Germline V lookup: CDR1 GTSNPN, CDR2 SVGIG (reference sequence). This CDR3 is 16 amino acids long. The CDR3 sequence: CAWSSLHRQYQETQYF. In DNA form, the CDR3 reads TGTGCCTGGAGTTCGCTTCACCGACAATACCAAGAGACCCAGTACTTC.